The 17 T cell receptor beta chains below all came from one sample that was sequenced in a study of CD8 T cells in Susac syndrome. Reverse transcription of 0.5 to 1 ug RNA was carried out with random hexamers. TCRdb re-called the immunoSEQ multiplex PCR reads with MiXCR, one entry per CDR3 protein. The repertoire holds under 200,000 distinct CDR3 sequences, with approximately 95% as singletons. Sequencing used CD4+ T cells from PBMCs. These receptors were collected from a human donor with Susac syndrome.

In its sample, this clonotype was seen a few times. This sequence joins TRBV30 and TRBJ1-1; tentative D call: TRBD1 (6 bases). Germline CDR1 reads GTSNPN; CDR2 reads SVGIG (reference sequence). The CDR3 runs 13 residues. Trimming took off 4 bases at V and 4 bases at J, with 13 bases between the two ends. CDR3 DNA: TGTGCCTGGATTATACAGGGTGGCACTGAAGCTTTCTTT. Protein product: CAWIIQGGTEAFF.

The V gene is TRBV3-1, the J gene TRBJ1-1, with D tentatively TRBD1 (5 bases). Trimming left V 0 bases short and J 4 bases short, with 12 bases between. Germline CDR1 and CDR2: LGHDT and YNNKEL (reference sequence). This CDR3 has 15 residues. The CDR3, as DNA: TGTGCCAGCAGCCAAGATGGGGACGGGGGCACTGAAGCTTTCTTT. This translates into CASSQDGDGGTEAFF.

The rearrangement links TRBV20-1 to TRBJ2-1; perhaps TRBD1 as D (6 bases). V lost 6 bases and J lost 10, with 16 bases in between. There are 12 residues in the CDR3. CDR1 and CDR2 (germline): DFQATT, SNEGSKA (reference sequence). CDR3: CSAPDTGREQFF. The CDR3 DNA sequence: TGCAGTGCCCCCGATACAGGGAGAGAGCAGTTCTTC.

The J gene is TRBJ2-2, the V gene TRBV30; 8 bases map to TRBD2. Losses at the gene ends were 1 base for V and 7 bases for J; bases not matched to a gene: 11. The CDR3 runs 16 residues. Germline CDR1 GTSNPN, CDR2 SVGIG (reference sequence). The CDR3 sequence is CAWSGSAAGAFGELFF. The CDR3 bases are TGTGCCTGGAGTGGGAGCGCAGCGGGAGCCTTCGGGGAGCTGTTTTTT.

The rearrangement joins TRBV7-6 to TRBJ2-3; no clear D. Trimming took 3 bases from V and 4 from J, leaving 8 bases between them. CDR3 length: 13 residues. The germline V gene encodes CDR1 SGHVS and CDR2 FNYEAQ. CDR3 sequence: CASSFNIADTQYF. The CDR3 region has the DNA TGTGCCAGCAGCTTTAATATCGCAGATACGCAGTATTTT.

With regard to this clonotype: At one end the junction does not follow the germline gene, possibly because of a read error. The CDR3 DNA follows: TGTGCCAGCAGCCACGGCGAGAATTTAAGCTTC. This sequence encodes CASSHGENLSF. The V gene is TRBV3-1, the J gene TRBJ2-7, with D uncertain. The CDR3 loop spans 11 amino acids. Germline CDR1 is LGHDT and CDR2 is YNNKEL (reference sequence).

V gene TRBV7-3 combines with J gene TRBJ1-6; D remains ambiguous. CDR1 and CDR2 from the germline V gene are SGHTA and FQGTGA. The CDR3 contains 13 residues. V was cut by 3 bases and J by 9 bases, with 9 bases left in between. As DNA, the CDR3 is TGTGCCAGCAGCTTCACGAGGAGTTCACCCCTCCACTTT. It is translated as CASSFTRSSPLHF. The full variable domain, rest sourced from reference TRBV7-3 and TRBJ1-6, is GAGVSQTPSNKVTEKGKYVELRCDPISGHTALYWYRQSLGQGPEFLIYFQGTGAADDSGLPNDRFFAVRPEGSVSTLKIQRTERGDSAVYLCASSFTRSSPLHFGNGTRLTVT.

The chain carries TRBV29-1 and TRBJ2-3, with 8 bases identical to TRBD1. The CDR3 loop spans 14 amino acids. Germline CDR1 and CDR2: SQVTM and ANQGSEA. V lost 6 bases to trimming and J lost 1 base; unmatched junction nucleotides: 6. The CDR3: CSVVPGQGTDTQYF. As DNA, the CDR3 is TGCAGCGTAGTACCGGGACAGGGCACAGATACGCAGTATTTT.

The chain recombines TRBV7-9 with TRBJ2-2; tentatively, D is TRBD2 (5 bases). Per germline, CDR1 SEHNR and CDR2 FQNEAQ (reference sequence). This CDR3 is built from 14 residues. The V end was cut by 3 bases, the J end by 5 bases, with 10 bases between. In DNA form, the CDR3 reads TGTGCCAGCAGCTTCTACACGGGGACCGGGGAGCTGTTTTTT. It specifies CASSFYTGTGELFF.

V is TRBV5-1 and J is TRBJ2-7; a weak D match, TRBD1 (6 bases). This CDR3 spans 14 amino acids. Trimming stripped 4 bases from V and 1 base from J, with 12 bases between. Germline CDR1 and CDR2: SGHRS and YFSETQ. The CDR3 is CASSARTASYEQYF. The CDR3 nucleotides read TGCGCCAGCAGCGCCCGGACAGCGTCCTACGAGCAGTACTTC.

This sequence joins TRBV4-1 and TRBJ2-2, with D unresolved. CDR1 is MGHRA and CDR2 is YSYEKL in the germline V gene. V lost 1 base and J lost 7, with 7 bases in between. The CDR3 totals 13 residues. CDR3 region: CASSQVGLGELFF. The CDR3 DNA sequence: TGCGCCAGCAGCCAAGTTGGGCTCGGGGAGCTGTTTTTT.

This clonotype was detected only once. The rearrangement uses TRBV6-5 and TRBJ2-3, with 9 bases that match TRBD2. CDR1 and CDR2 (germline): MNHEY, SVGAGI. V dropped 0 bases and J dropped 6; count of bases not matched to a gene: 7. The CDR3 totals 16 residues. The CDR3: CASSYSPAGGMDTQYF. Here the CDR3 DNA reads TGTGCCAGCAGTTACTCTCCAGCGGGGGGAATGGATACGCAGTATTTT.

The chain joins TRBV7-9 to TRBJ1-5; D ambiguous. V was trimmed by 1 base and J by 5 bases, leaving 6 bases between them. The germline V gene has CDR1 SEHNR and CDR2 FQNEAQ (reference sequence). The CDR3 is 13 residues long. As DNA, the CDR3 is TGTGCCAGCAGCTTAGTCCGGGATCAGCCCCAGCATTTT. Its protein product is CASSLVRDQPQHF.

This chain uses TRBV7-9 with TRBJ2-3; D gene uncertain. CDR3 size: 15 residues. The V and J ends lost 3 bases and 7 bases respectively, with 17 bases between them. Germline CDR1 SEHNR, CDR2 FQNEAQ (reference sequence). The CDR3 nucleotides are TGTGCCAGCAGCTTCCTGTGGGGATCGTCGTATACGCAGTATTTT. This encodes CASSFLWGSSYTQYF.

This clonotype was found once. This rearrangement joins TRBV9 to TRBJ2-1; 10 nucleotides align to TRBD1. This CDR3 region has 15 residues. The V gene end was trimmed by 0 bases and the J gene end by 6 bases; junction bases not matched to a gene: 3. CDR1 and CDR2 (germline): SGDLS, YYNGEE. As DNA, the CDR3 is TGTGCCAGCAGCGTAGGGAGGACAGGGGGCAATGAGCAGTTCTTC. It translates to CASSVGRTGGNEQFF.

The chain carries TRBV12-3 or TRBV12-4 and TRBJ2-1; 7 bases match TRBD1. The ends lost 2 bases at V and 6 bases at J; junction bases unmatched: 1. CDR3 size: 13 residues. Here the CDR3 reads CASSLSGGNEQFF. CDR3 DNA: TGTGCCAGCAGTTTATCAGGGGGCAATGAGCAGTTCTTC.

The rearrangement uses TRBV3-1 and TRBJ2-1; the D gene is possibly TRBD2 (5 bases). CDR3 length: 13 residues. V was cut by 0 bases and J by 15 bases, with 15 bases left in between. Per germline, CDR1 LGHDT and CDR2 YNNKEL (reference sequence). The chain's CDR3 is CASSQEEREGRFF. The CDR3 bases are TGTGCCAGCAGCCAAGAGGAACGGGAAGGTCGGTTCTTC.